Each of the 30 T cell receptor beta chains below was sequenced from the same sample in a study. TCRdb reprocessed the RT-PCR reads with MiXCR, giving one entry per CDR3 protein. The table shows approximately 720,000 distinct CDR3 sequences, with 13% to 15% occurring only once. The source material was memory CD4+ T cells from blood. These receptors were collected from a female donor in good health, serving as a healthy control.

To note about this clonotype: A much larger clone is a single base away; this may be a read error. The chain recombines TRBV12-3 or TRBV12-4 with TRBJ1-5, with TRBD1 matching 10 bases. The CDR3 runs to 15 residues. The CDR3 DNA is TGTGCCACAAAATCCGGGACAGGGGAAGCGGAGCCCCATCATTTT. The encoded protein is CATKSGTGEAEPHHF.

There are many counts of this clonotype. The chain joins TRBV29-1 to TRBJ2-2; D may correspond to TRBD1 or TRBD2 (5 bases each). From germline, CDR1 is SQVTM and CDR2 ANQGSEA. CDR3 size: 14 residues. Trimming stripped 5 bases from V and 3 bases from J, with 13 bases between. CDR3 in amino acids: CSVTGTADTGELFF. CDR3 bases: TGCAGCGTTACCGGGACGGCTGACACCGGGGAGCTGTTTTTT.

This clonotype has more than one count but fewer than ten. The V and J genes are TRBV11-3 and TRBJ2-1; TRBD2 matches 7 bases. The germline gives CDR1 SGHNT, CDR2 YENEEA. This CDR3 comprises 14 residues. Losses at the gene ends were 3 bases for V and 8 bases for J; bases not matched to a gene: 7. The CDR3 region has the DNA TGTGCCAGCAGCTTTGGCGGGAGTTCGGATGAGCAGTTCTTC. This gives the protein CASSFGGSSDEQFF.

This clonotype came up a few times. This chain uses TRBV13 with TRBJ2-2; a weak D match, TRBD1 (6 bases). CDR3 size: 16 residues. Trimming removed 2 bases at V and 2 bases at J, with 12 bases between. The germline gives CDR1 PRHDT, CDR2 FYEKMQ (reference sequence). This CDR3 is CASSLSLGGNTGELFF. CDR3 DNA: TGTGCCAGCAGCTTATCCCTAGGGGGAAACACCGGGGAGCTGTTTTTT.

The chain is built from TRBV10-2 and TRBJ2-2; D unresolved. CDR3 length: 15 amino acids. Deletions cut 10 bases from V and 1 base from J, with 16 bases between. Germline assignment: CDR1 WSHSY and CDR2 SAAADI. This CDR3 is CATHVPGGNTGELFF. The CDR3 nucleotides are TGCGCCACCCACGTCCCGGGCGGGAACACCGGGGAGCTGTTTTTT.

This clonotype was detected ten times or more. The rearrangement uses TRBV5-1 and TRBJ2-1; D might be TRBD1 (6 bases). The CDR3 is 14 residues long. The ends were cut back, 7 bases at V and 5 bases at J, with 16 bases in the middle. Per the germline V gene, CDR1 is SGHRS and CDR2 is YFSETQ. The CDR3 coding sequence is TGCGCCAGCGGAATTCAGGGGAGCGACAATGAGCAGTTCTTC. Protein product: CASGIQGSDNEQFF.

This chain links TRBV7-7 with TRBJ1-6; D is unclear. From germline, CDR1 is SSHAT and CDR2 FNYEAQ (reference sequence). The CDR3 length is 18 residues. CDR3 in amino acids: CAFIKAIDKLVENSPLHF. In nucleotides, the CDR3 is TGTGCTTTTATTAAAGCGATAGACAAGCTGGTCGAAAATTCACCCCTCCACTTT.

The chain has TRBV7-3 and TRBJ1-1, with TRBD1 as a possible D gene (5 bases). Deletions cut 5 bases from V and 8 bases from J, with 18 bases between. CDR1 is SGHTA, CDR2 FQGTGA, per germline. This CDR3 comprises 14 residues. Here the CDR3 reads CASSPHWLSGEAFF. The CDR3 coding sequence is TGTGCCAGCAGCCCCCATTGGTTATCAGGGGAAGCTTTCTTT.

This clonotype was seen more than once but under ten times. The rearrangement links TRBV9 to TRBJ2-1; TRBD2 might be the D (7 bases). CDR1 is SGDLS and CDR2 is YYNGEE in the germline V gene. The CDR3 has 16 residues. The ends were cut back, 4 bases at V and 6 bases at J, with 20 bases in the middle. For the CDR3, the DNA is TGTGCCAGCAGCAAAAGTGGAGGGGGGGCAGGCAATGAGCAGTTCTTC. It yields the protein CASSKSGGGAGNEQFF. Filled out from reference TRBV9 and TRBJ2-1, the complete variable domain reads DSGVTQTPKHLITATGQRVTLRCSPRSGDLSVYWYQQSLDQGLQFLIQYYNGEERAKGNILERFSAQQFPDLHSELNLSSLELGDSALYFCASSKSGGGAGNEQFFGPGTRLTVL.

The J gene is TRBJ2-1, the V gene TRBV27; 11 bases match TRBD2. Germline V gene lookup returns CDR1 MNHEY and CDR2 SMNVEV (reference sequence). This CDR3 has 16 residues. The ends lost 5 bases at V and 5 bases at J; junction bases unmatched: 8. CDR3 sequence (DNA): TGTGCCAGCAGTCGCCTTTCTAGCGGGAGGCACAATGAGCAGTTCTTC. Translation gives CASSRLSSGRHNEQFF.

The rearrangement links TRBV5-1 to TRBJ1-4, with 7 bases lining up with TRBD1. The germline V gene encodes CDR1 SGHRS and CDR2 YFSETQ. The CDR3 runs 16 residues. Germline trimming cut 0 bases from V and 4 bases from J; bases unmatched to any gene: 6. The chain's CDR3 is CASSLGVDRLNEKLFF. The CDR3 DNA reads TGCGCCAGCAGCTTGGGCGTGGACAGGCTTAATGAAAAACTGTTTTTT.

This clonotype was recorded many times. V and J are TRBV4-2 and TRBJ1-1; 10 bases are shared with TRBD1. Germline lookup yields CDR1 LGHNA and CDR2 YNFKEQ. The CDR3 sequence is 15 residues long. The V gene end was trimmed by 4 bases and the J gene end by 5 bases; junction bases not matched to a gene: 7. The CDR3 DNA follows: TGTGCCAGCAGCCGTACGGGACAGGGGAGGACTGAAGCTTTCTTT. Encoded protein: CASSRTGQGRTEAFF.

The chain couples TRBV7-9 to TRBJ2-3, with D perhaps matching TRBD2 (6 bases). CDR1 and CDR2 from the germline V gene are SEHNR and FQNEAQ (reference sequence). The V end was cut by 4 bases, the J end by 5 bases, with 10 bases between. This CDR3 region has 13 residues. The CDR3 DNA reads as TGTGCCAGCAGCTGGAGGGAGGAAGATACGCAGTATTTT. It yields the protein CASSWREEDTQYF.

This clonotype came up many times. The chain carries TRBV12-3 or TRBV12-4 and TRBJ1-3; D unresolved. The V end lost 6 bases, the J end lost 2 bases, and 11 bases lay between the germline ends. This CDR3 spans 14 amino acids. CDR3 in amino acids: CASRLEMPGNTIYF. In nucleotides, the CDR3 is TGTGCCAGCAGACTAGAAATGCCTGGAAACACCATATATTTT.

This clonotype was counted ten times or more. The V and J genes are TRBV27 and TRBJ2-7; the D is unclear. Germline-derived CDR1 and CDR2 are MNHEY and SMNVEV (reference sequence). With 6 bases removed from V and 0 bases from J, the gap between germline ends came to 12 bases. This CDR3 region has 14 residues. The CDR3 coding sequence is TGTGCCAGCAGAACACAATTAAGCTCCTACGAGCAGTACTTC. Protein: CASRTQLSSYEQYF.

This clonotype was found many times. V usage is TRBV29-1 and J usage is TRBJ2-5; 8 bases agree with TRBD1. V was pared by 4 bases and J by 1 base, with 5 bases of the junction left unmatched. The CDR3 length is 14 residues. CDR1 is SQVTM, CDR2 ANQGSEA, per germline. The CDR3 bases are TGCAGCGTTGCGGACAGGGTTAGCCAAGAGACCCAGTACTTC. Translation gives CSVADRVSQETQYF.

Ten or more counts support this clonotype. The chain is built from TRBV20-1 and TRBJ2-3; 13 bases are shared with TRBD2. V was pared by 1 base and J by 3 bases, with 4 bases of the junction left unmatched. The CDR3 loop spans 16 amino acids. Germline-derived CDR1 and CDR2 are DFQATT and SNEGSKA (reference sequence). This chain's CDR3 is CSARVGLAGATDTQYF. In DNA form, the CDR3 reads TGCAGTGCTAGAGTAGGACTAGCGGGAGCAACAGATACGCAGTATTTT.

This sequence joins TRBV20-1 and TRBJ2-2; D is ambiguous. The CDR3 length is 14 residues. Germline V gene lookup returns CDR1 DFQATT and CDR2 SNEGSKA (reference sequence). Trimming removed 7 bases from V and 2 bases from J, with 14 bases in between. As DNA, the CDR3 is TGCAGTGTCCCGACTCGATTAAACACCGGGGAGCTGTTTTTT. Protein sequence: CSVPTRLNTGELFF.

Ten or more counts support this clonotype. The junction and the germline gene differ at one end; a read error may be behind it. The chain recombines TRBV7-2 with TRBJ2-5; 10 nucleotides match TRBD2. Germline V gene lookup returns CDR1 SGHTA and CDR2 FQGNSA. There are 13 residues in the CDR3. The CDR3 reads CASSLLAGGPPDF. The CDR3 nucleotides are TGTGCCAGCAGCTTATTAGCGGGAGGACCCCCGGACTTC.

The chain employs TRBV7-2 and TRBJ1-5; TRBD1 matches at 10 bases. CDR3 length: 13 amino acids. The germline CDR1 and CDR2 sequences are SGHTA and FQGNSA. V lost 2 bases to trimming and J lost 11 bases; unmatched junction nucleotides: 3. CDR3 residues: CASSLLGTGAQHF. CDR3 in DNA: TGTGCCAGCAGCTTATTGGGGACAGGGGCCCAGCATTTT.

This clonotype occurred a few times. The V and J genes are TRBV7-2 and TRBJ2-2; 12 bases fit TRBD2. Per the germline V gene, CDR1 is SGHTA and CDR2 is FQGNSA. V was pared by 5 bases and J by 7 bases, with 5 bases of the junction left unmatched. The CDR3 has 15 amino acids. CDR3 protein: CASSPPGLAGGELFF. The CDR3 region has the DNA TGTGCCAGCAGCCCTCCGGGACTAGCGGGCGGGGAGCTGTTTTTT. Supplemented by reference TRBV7-2 and TRBJ2-2, the full variable domain reads GAGVSQSPSNKVTEKGKDVELRCDPISGHTALYWYRQSLGQGLEFLIYFQGNSAPDKSGLPSDRFSAERTGGSVSTLTIQRTQQEDSAVYLCASSPPGLAGGELFFGEGSRLTVL.

This chain joins TRBV20-1 and TRBJ2-7, with TRBD1 matching over 7 bases. The CDR3 spans 15 residues. V lost 5 bases, J lost 0 bases, and 10 bases stayed unmatched. Germline CDR1 DFQATT, CDR2 SNEGSKA (reference sequence). Written as DNA, the CDR3 is TGCAGTGCTTTCCTGACGGGACAGAACTCCTACGAGCAGTACTTC. It translates to CSAFLTGQNSYEQYF.

This clonotype was counted only a few times. The junction and the germline gene differ at one end; a read error may be behind it. The chain has TRBV24-1 and TRBJ2-1; no clear D gene. The CDR3 spans 14 residues. The germline V gene encodes CDR1 KGHDR and CDR2 SFDVKD. CDR3 residues: CATCEGQYENEQFF. The CDR3, as DNA: TGTGCCACCTGTGAAGGCCAGTATGAGAATGAGCAGTTCTTC.

The chain has TRBV9 and TRBJ2-7; a possible D gene is TRBD2 (5 bases). With 1 base removed from V and 0 bases from J, the gap between germline ends came to 8 bases. CDR1 is SGDLS, CDR2 YYNGEE, per germline. This CDR3 is built from 14 residues. CDR3 residues: CASSVSGVSYEQYF. The DNA for the CDR3 is TGTGCCAGCAGCGTATCCGGGGTCTCCTACGAGCAGTACTTC.

The table lists this clonotype with many counts. V and J are TRBV20-1 and TRBJ2-3; TRBD1 matches at 7 bases. The V and J ends lost 3 bases and 6 bases, in that order; junction bases with no gene match: 12. This CDR3 is 15 amino acids long. Germline assignment: CDR1 DFQATT and CDR2 SNEGSKA (reference sequence). CDR3 amino acids: CSARPFEGAGDTQYF. The CDR3 bases are TGCAGTGCTAGGCCTTTCGAGGGGGCAGGGGATACGCAGTATTTT.

This clonotype was recorded many times. Here the CDR3 DNA reads TGCAGTGCTAGAGGTGAACCATCCCAGCATTTT. It encodes CSARGEPSQHF. This chain joins TRBV20-1 and TRBJ1-5, with D uncertain. The V gene's germline CDR1 is DFQATT and CDR2 SNEGSKA (reference sequence). The CDR3 consists of 11 residues. The ends were cut back, 1 base at V and 11 bases at J, with 9 bases in the middle.

This clonotype was seen at least ten times. The gene calls are TRBV12-3 or TRBV12-4 and TRBJ1-5; D perhaps matches TRBD1 (5 bases). Trimming stripped 5 bases from V and 5 bases from J, with 16 bases between. The length of the CDR3 is 15 residues. The CDR3 loop reads CASSPAQGRDQPQHF. The DNA for the CDR3 is TGTGCCAGCAGTCCGGCGCAGGGTAGGGATCAGCCCCAGCATTTT.

This clonotype was found many times. The chain combines TRBV5-1 with TRBJ2-5; possible D gene TRBD2, 6 bases. Looked up from germline, CDR1 is SGHRS and CDR2 is YFSETQ. The CDR3 runs to 13 residues. V lost 5 bases to trimming and J lost 3 bases, with 11 bases between them. CDR3 DNA: TGCGCCAGCAGGCGGGACTTGAAAGAGACCCAGTACTTC. Protein: CASRRDLKETQYF.

The V gene is TRBV29-1, the J gene TRBJ1-4; weak D call: TRBD1 (5 bases). The V and J ends lost 5 bases and 0 bases respectively, with 7 bases between them. Germline CDR1 is SQVTM and CDR2 is ANQGSEA. This CDR3 spans 13 amino acids. The CDR3 spells CSVQGATNEKLFF. The CDR3 bases are TGCAGCGTTCAGGGAGCAACTAATGAAAAACTGTTTTTT.

This chain links TRBV18 with TRBJ2-1; TRBD1 agrees at 10 bases. Germline V gene data show CDR1 as KGHSH and CDR2 as LQKENI. V was pared by 3 bases and J by 9 bases, with 11 bases of the junction left unmatched. The CDR3 is 16 residues long. The CDR3 sequence is CASSPAGTGEVGEQFF. For the CDR3, the DNA is TGTGCCAGCTCACCTGCCGGGACAGGGGAGGTCGGTGAGCAGTTCTTC.